The rows below give T cell receptor beta chains drawn from one sample of a study of blood T cell repertoires in COVID-19. This table comes from immunoSEQ multiplex PCR, and its TCRdb copy is limited to in-frame clones, with some not included. The table lists 200,000 to 250,000 clones, over 80% of them singletons. Sequenced sample: peripheral blood. The receptor set was obtained from a man aged 25-40 years with COVID-19, enrolled during active disease. Both conserved end residues are part of each CDR3. D genes are given only for firm matches. Some rows mark clone size as missing; the rest say once, few, many or name a class of expanded clone.

size,D,J,V,CDR3,DNA
.,.,TRBJ2-7,TRBV11-3,CASSLKGGSYEQYF,TGTGCCAGCAGCTTAAAGGGAGGCTCCTACGAGCAGTACTTC
.,TRBD1,TRBJ2-7,TRBV30,CAWSPDRGLGEQYF,TGTGCCTGGAGTCCAGACAGGGGGTTAGGCGAGCAGTACTTC
.,.,TRBJ1-2,TRBV18,CASSTQGTNYGYTF,TGTGCCAGCTCAACTCAGGGTACTAACTATGGCTACACCTTC
.,.,TRBJ1-5,TRBV29-1,CSVGESGQPQHF,TGCAGCGTCGGGGAATCTGGTCAGCCCCAGCATTTT
.,TRBD2,TRBJ2-3,TRBV6-9,CASSSPRLATDTQYF,TGTGCCAGCAGTTCCCCGAGACTAGCAACAGATACGCAGTATTTT
once,.,TRBJ2-7,TRBV7-9,CASSLSGYAEQYF,TGTGCCAGCAGCTTATCGGGTTACGCCGAGCAGTACTTC
.,TRBD2,TRBJ2-7,TRBV27,CASSTNRGDEQYF,TGTGCCAGCAGTACCAATCGGGGGGACGAGCAGTACTTC
.,TRBD1,TRBJ2-7,TRBV7-8,CASSPRGQGSHEQYF,TGTGCCAGCAGCCCGCGGGGACAGGGTTCCCACGAGCAGTACTTC
.,.,TRBJ1-5,TRBV2,CASNGQSNQPQHF,TGTGCCAGCAACGGACAGTCGAATCAGCCCCAGCATTTT
.,.,TRBJ2-7,TRBV7-2,CASSLSGPAYEQYF,TGTGCCAGCAGCTTATCAGGGCCCGCCTACGAGCAGTACTTC
.,TRBD1,TRBJ1-3,TRBV5-1,CASSLGGQGGNTIYF,TGCGCCAGCAGCTTGGGAGGACAGGGGGGAAACACCATATATTTT
once,TRBD1,TRBJ1-1,TRBV5-1,CASSSGGAHTEAFF,TGCGCCAGCAGCTCAGGGGGCGCGCACACTGAAGCTTTCTTT
.,TRBD1,TRBJ1-6,TRBV2,CASIKRDSTNSPLHF,TGTGCCAGCATAAAACGGGACAGTACAAATTCACCCCTCCACTTT
.,TRBD1,TRBJ1-5,TRBV28,CASSLNPGQYNQPQHF,TGTGCCAGCAGTTTAAACCCGGGACAGTACAATCAGCCCCAGCATTTT
once,TRBD1,TRBJ1-1,TRBV28,CASSPPGQVDTEAFF,TGTGCCAGCAGTCCACCGGGACAGGTAGACACTGAAGCTTTCTTT